The rows below give T cell receptor beta chains drawn from one sample of a study of blood T cell repertoires in COVID-19. Only in-frame clones appear in the TCRdb table, and some are missing; sequencing was by immunoSEQ multiplex PCR. The sample yields about 110,000 clones, roughly two thirds seen once. The specimen sequenced was peripheral blood. These receptors were taken from an older man with acute or convalescent COVID-19. The CDR3 runs from the conserved cysteine through the conserved F or W. Fields, in order: clone size, V gene, D gene, J gene, CDR3 protein, CDR3 DNA. The D gene is left open where the match is weak. Clone size is given for some rows only: seen once, a few or many times, or a class if the clone is expanded.

abundance: once; v_gene: TRBV6-1; d_gene: .; j_gene: TRBJ2-3; CDR3aa: CASSEALRRSTDTQYF; CDR3nt: TGTGCCAGCAGTGAAGCGCTACGGAGGTCGACAGATACGCAGTATTTT
abundance: .; v_gene: TRBV6-6; d_gene: TRBD1; j_gene: TRBJ1-5; CDR3aa: CASTNRDRDRQPQHF; CDR3nt: TGTGCCAGCACTAACCGGGACAGGGACCGGCAGCCCCAGCATTTT
abundance: .; v_gene: TRBV4-3; d_gene: TRBD1; j_gene: TRBJ1-2; CDR3aa: CASSQGQGFGYTF; CDR3nt: TGCGCCAGCAGCCAAGGACAGGGCTTTGGCTACACCTTC
abundance: few; v_gene: TRBV18; d_gene: TRBD1; j_gene: TRBJ1-1; CDR3aa: CASSLSEGQGFAEAFF; CDR3nt: TGTGCCAGCTCACTCTCCGAGGGACAGGGCTTCGCTGAAGCTTTCTTT
abundance: few; v_gene: TRBV10-3; d_gene: .; j_gene: TRBJ2-7; CDR3aa: CAISEVLDEQYF; CDR3nt: TGTGCCATCAGTGAGGTACTAGACGAGCAGTACTTC
abundance: .; v_gene: TRBV3-1/TRBV3-2; d_gene: .; j_gene: TRBJ1-2; CDR3aa: CASSQEGGARIGYTF; CDR3nt: TGTGCCAGCAGCCAAGAAGGAGGGGCAAGGATCGGCTACACCTTC
abundance: .; v_gene: TRBV9; d_gene: .; j_gene: TRBJ2-2; CDR3aa: CASSPARGGTLFF; CDR3nt: TGTGCCAGCAGCCCCGCTAGGGGCGGGACGCTGTTTTTT
abundance: .; v_gene: TRBV10-2; d_gene: .; j_gene: TRBJ2-1; CDR3aa: CASLSTRNEQFF; CDR3nt: TGCGCCAGTCTCTCGACCAGGAATGAGCAGTTCTTC
abundance: few; v_gene: TRBV11-2; d_gene: TRBD2; j_gene: TRBJ2-1; CDR3aa: CASSLDWREGGSEQFF; CDR3nt: TGTGCCAGCAGCTTAGATTGGCGGGAGGGGGGTAGTGAGCAGTTCTTC
abundance: .; v_gene: TRBV28; d_gene: .; j_gene: TRBJ1-4; CDR3aa: CASSTIAPHSTNEKLFF; CDR3nt: TGTGCCAGCAGCACTATCGCGCCACACTCAACTAATGAAAAACTGTTTTTT
abundance: .; v_gene: TRBV6-2/TRBV6-3; d_gene: .; j_gene: TRBJ1-1; CDR3aa: CASSHTLTARTEAFF; CDR3nt: TGTGCCAGCAGTCATACCTTGACAGCACGCACTGAAGCTTTCTTT
abundance: once; v_gene: TRBV7-2; d_gene: TRBD1; j_gene: TRBJ2-7; CDR3aa: CASSSGTGSSYEQYF; CDR3nt: TGTGCCAGCAGCAGTGGGACAGGAAGCTCCTACGAGCAGTACTTC
abundance: .; v_gene: TRBV4-3; d_gene: .; j_gene: TRBJ2-1; CDR3aa: CASSQRLELTYNEQFF; CDR3nt: TGCGCCAGCAGCCAAAGGCTGGAGCTTACCTACAATGAGCAGTTCTTC
abundance: once; v_gene: TRBV4-3; d_gene: .; j_gene: TRBJ1-6; CDR3aa: CASSQDSYNSPLHF; CDR3nt: TGCGCCAGCAGCCAGGACAGTTATAATTCACCCCTCCACTTT
abundance: .; v_gene: TRBV7-9; d_gene: .; j_gene: TRBJ2-1; CDR3aa: CASSFGTLRDYNEQFF; CDR3nt: TGTGCCAGCAGCTTTGGGACTCTTAGGGATTACAATGAGCAGTTCTTC
abundance: .; v_gene: TRBV28; d_gene: .; j_gene: TRBJ2-2; CDR3aa: CASRVEGAVDTGELFF; CDR3nt: TGTGCCAGCAGGGTGGAGGGGGCGGTGGATACCGGGGAGCTGTTTTTT
abundance: few; v_gene: TRBV5-1; d_gene: TRBD1; j_gene: TRBJ2-7; CDR3aa: CASSRPGTGGLEQYF; CDR3nt: TGCGCCAGCAGCCGGCCCGGGACAGGGGGTCTCGAGCAGTACTTC
abundance: few; v_gene: TRBV20-1; d_gene: .; j_gene: TRBJ1-1; CDR3aa: CSAKRNTEAFF; CDR3nt: TGCAGCGCAAAGAGGAACACTGAAGCTTTCTTT
abundance: .; v_gene: TRBV3-1/TRBV3-2; d_gene: .; j_gene: TRBJ1-2; CDR3aa: CASRKAGTNGYTF; CDR3nt: TGTGCCAGCAGGAAGGCCGGGACAAATGGCTACACCTTC